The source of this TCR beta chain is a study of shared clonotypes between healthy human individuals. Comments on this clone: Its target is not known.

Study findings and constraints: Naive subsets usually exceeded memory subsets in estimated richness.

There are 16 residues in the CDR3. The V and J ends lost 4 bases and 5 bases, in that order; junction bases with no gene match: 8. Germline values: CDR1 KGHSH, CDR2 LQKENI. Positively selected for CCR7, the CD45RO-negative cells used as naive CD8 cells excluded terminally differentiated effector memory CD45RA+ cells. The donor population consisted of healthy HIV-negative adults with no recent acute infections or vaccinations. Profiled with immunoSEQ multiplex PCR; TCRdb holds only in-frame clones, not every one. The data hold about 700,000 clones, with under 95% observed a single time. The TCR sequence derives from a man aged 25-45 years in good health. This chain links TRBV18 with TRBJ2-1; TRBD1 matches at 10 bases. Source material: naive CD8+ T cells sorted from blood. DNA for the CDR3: TGTGCCAGCTCACTCATCACCGGGACAGGGGACAATGAGCAGTTCTTC. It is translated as CASSLITGTGDNEQFF.